The next 13 T cell receptor beta chains were all read from a single sample in a study of blood T cell repertoires in COVID-19. Profiling relied on immunoSEQ multiplex PCR, and the TCRdb table lists in-frame clones only, not all of them. The sample records under 110,000 clones, 75% to 85% being singletons. The specimen was peripheral blood. All receptors come from a man older than 75 with COVID-19, enrolled during active disease.

This clone occurred once. The CDR3 loop reads CASKMEGGNSPLHF. DNA of the CDR3: TGTGCCAGCAAAATGGAGGGGGGGAATTCACCCCTCCACTTT. The rearrangement joins TRBV5-4 to TRBJ1-6; D perhaps matches TRBD1 (6 bases). The germline CDR1 and CDR2 sequences are SGHNT and YYREEE (reference sequence). With 6 bases removed from V and 7 bases from J, the gap between germline ends came to 14 bases. CDR3 length: 14 amino acids.

V usage is TRBV28 and J usage is TRBJ2-7; D may be TRBD1 (6 bases). CDR1 MDHEN and CDR2 SYDVKM come from the germline V gene. The CDR3 has 17 residues. Trimming removed 7 bases from V and 2 bases from J, with 24 bases in between. For the CDR3, the DNA is TGTGCCAGCACAGAGGGATTAGACAGGCACCTTACCTACGAGCAGTACTTC. Translation: CASTEGLDRHLTYEQYF.

The count of this clone is one. The rearrangement uses TRBV3-1 (or the pseudogene TRBV3-2) and TRBJ2-3; 12 bases are shared with TRBD2. V lost 4 bases, J lost 0 bases, and 8 bases stayed unmatched. The CDR3 totals 18 residues. Germline CDR1 is LGHDT and CDR2 is YNNKEL (reference sequence). CDR3 loop: CASSLGLAGTASTDTQYF. In nucleotides, the CDR3 is TGTGCCAGCAGCCTAGGACTAGCGGGGACTGCTAGCACAGATACGCAGTATTTT.

V is TRBV15 and J is TRBJ2-2, with 11 bases that match TRBD2. Germline assignment: CDR1 LNHNV and CDR2 YYDKDF (reference sequence). CDR3 length: 20 residues. J was trimmed by 4 bases and V by 0 bases; bases with no gene match: 13. CDR3 region: CATSRDMGTSGSGGTGELFF. The CDR3 DNA follows: TGTGCCACCAGCAGAGATATGGGTACTAGCGGGAGTGGTGGCACCGGGGAGCTGTTTTTT. Full variable domain (outside the CDR3, taken from reference TRBV15 and TRBJ2-2): DAMVIQNPRYQVTQFGKPVTLSCSQTLNHNVMYWYQQKSSQAPKLLFHYYDKDFNNEADTPDNFQSRRPNTSFCFLDIRSPGLGDTAMYLCATSRDMGTSGSGGTGELFFGEGSRLTVL.

V and J are TRBV3-1 (or the pseudogene TRBV3-2) and TRBJ2-1; 13 bases fit TRBD2. Germline-derived CDR1 and CDR2 are LGHDT and YNNKEL (reference sequence). There are 18 residues in the CDR3. J lost 7 bases, V lost 5 bases, and 14 bases had no gene match. In DNA form, the CDR3 reads TGTGCCAGCAGCTTCGGACTAGCGGGAGAAGTATATGCGAATGAGCAGTTCTTC. The encoded protein is CASSFGLAGEVYANEQFF.

In its sample, this clone was seen once. This sequence joins TRBV5-1 and TRBJ1-5; weak D call: TRBD1 (5 bases). With 0 bases removed from V and 5 bases from J, the gap between germline ends came to 6 bases. CDR3 length: 13 amino acids. Germline V gives CDR1 SGHRS, CDR2 YFSETQ. CDR3 sequence reads: CASSLGGDQPQHF. The DNA of the CDR3 is TGCGCCAGCAGCTTGGGGGGGGATCAGCCCCAGCATTTT.

The chain recombines TRBV4-1 with TRBJ2-3; maybe TRBD1 (6 bases). The CDR3 is 16 residues long. V was cut by 5 bases and J by 2 bases, with 17 bases left in between. CDR1 and CDR2 from the germline V gene are MGHRA and YSYEKL. In DNA form, the CDR3 reads TGCGCCAGCAGCGGAACCGGGACAACACCCACAGATACGCAGTATTTT. This translates into CASSGTGTTPTDTQYF.

This chain links TRBV9 with TRBJ2-1; 10 nucleotides line up with TRBD2. The CDR3 loop spans 16 amino acids. Trimming cost V 3 bases and J 0 bases; bases outside gene matches: 3. The germline V gene has CDR1 SGDLS and CDR2 YYNGEE. The CDR3 sequence: CASSETSGDSYNEQFF. The CDR3, as DNA: TGTGCCAGCAGCGAAACTAGCGGGGACTCCTACAATGAGCAGTTCTTC. Full variable domain (missing parts from reference TRBV9 and TRBJ2-1): DSGVTQTPKHLITATGQRVTLRCSPRSGDLSVYWYQQSLDQGLQFLIQYYNGEERAKGNILERFSAQQFPDLHSELNLSSLELGDSALYFCASSETSGDSYNEQFFGPGTRLTVL.

The chain recombines TRBV7-2 with TRBJ2-1; perhaps TRBD2 as D (5 bases). Germline values: CDR1 SGHTA, CDR2 FQGNSA. The CDR3 has 13 residues. V was shortened by 3 bases and J by 9 bases, with 12 bases between the two germline ends. The CDR3 sequence is CASSFVRAVEQFF. CDR3 nucleotides: TGTGCCAGCAGCTTCGTGAGAGCGGTTGAGCAGTTCTTC.

This chain joins TRBV19 and TRBJ2-7; 9 bases align to TRBD2. Trimming removed 4 bases from V and 5 bases from J; junction bases left unmatched: 6. In germline, CDR1 is LNHDA, CDR2 SQIVND (reference sequence). This CDR3 is 14 amino acids long. CDR3 bases: TGTGCCAGTAGTACGGGACTAGCAGGCAACGAGCAGTACTTC. Its protein product is CASSTGLAGNEQYF.

The genes are TRBV3-1 (or the pseudogene TRBV3-2) and TRBJ1-2, with D uncertain. Germline V CDR1 and CDR2: LGHDT, YNNKEL (reference sequence). V gave up 4 bases and J gave up 2 bases, with 11 bases separating them. The CDR3 is 14 residues long. CDR3 bases: TGTGCCAGCAGCCCCTGGATCGGGAACTATGGCTACACCTTC. This translates into CASSPWIGNYGYTF.

This chain joins TRBV29-1 and TRBJ2-7; unclear D gene. The CDR3 extends over 13 amino acids. CDR1 and CDR2 from the germline V gene are SQVTM and ANQGSEA. The V and J ends lost 4 bases and 9 bases respectively, with 19 bases between them. The CDR3 sequence: CSVGQGERHGQYF. As DNA, the CDR3 is TGCAGCGTTGGCCAAGGAGAGCGCCATGGGCAGTACTTC.

The V call is TRBV2, the J call TRBJ1-5; a weak D match, TRBD1 (6 bases). The CDR3 loop spans 13 amino acids. Germline V gene lookup returns CDR1 SNHLY and CDR2 FYNNEI. V lost 6 bases and J lost 7, with 13 bases in between. The CDR3: CASRGGGGQPQHF. The CDR3 DNA sequence: TGTGCCAGCAGAGGGGGGGGCGGCCAGCCCCAGCATTTT.